Presented here are 30 T cell receptor beta chains from one specimen sequenced in a study of human T cells and chemical hapten exposure. One entry per CDR3 protein, called by TCRdb with MiXCR from the 5' RACE reads. The sample gives 110,000 or so distinct CDR3 sequences, approximately 20% of which show up once; around 2.8% is in the top ten. Unfractionated whole blood served as the source for total RNA extraction. The source of these receptors is a human donor in good health.

The rearrangement joins TRBV3-1 to TRBJ2-7; D not certain. This CDR3 is 13 amino acids long. Germline loops: CDR1 LGHDT, CDR2 YNNKEL (reference sequence). The germline V and J ends were trimmed by 1 base and 3 bases, with 7 bases remaining between them. CDR3 sequence: CASSQGLRYEQYF. Written as DNA, the CDR3 is TGTGCCAGCAGCCAAGGACTGCGCTACGAGCAGTACTTC.

This clonotype was picked up a small number of times. V is TRBV6-5 and J is TRBJ2-7; TRBD1 matches 9 bases. The CDR3 covers 15 residues. J lost 4 bases, V lost 5 bases, and 9 bases had no gene match. The germline gives CDR1 MNHEY, CDR2 SVGAGI. For the CDR3, the DNA is TGTGCCAGCAGTCCCACAGGGGGCATCGGGTACGAGCAGTACTTC. This codes for CASSPTGGIGYEQYF.

The J gene is TRBJ1-5, the V gene TRBV13; D call uncertain. CDR1 and CDR2 (germline): PRHDT, FYEKMQ (reference sequence). The CDR3 runs 15 residues. V lost 0 bases to trimming and J lost 0 bases, with 6 bases between them. In nucleotides, the CDR3 is TGTGCCAGCAGCTTAGGCCCTAATAGCAATCAGCCCCAGCATTTT. Translating gives CASSLGPNSNQPQHF.

This clonotype came up a few times. CDR3 DNA sequence: TGTGCCAGCAGCCTGACAGGGGGCGACGATCAGCCCCAGCATTTT. This encodes CASSLTGGDDQPQHF. The chain joins TRBV6-1 to TRBJ1-5, with 10 bases fitting TRBD1. The CDR3 is 15 amino acids. The germline CDR1 and CDR2 sequences are MNHNS and SASEGT. V lost 6 bases to trimming and J lost 5 bases; unmatched junction nucleotides: 7.

This clonotype was recorded a few times. The chain is built from TRBV30 and TRBJ2-7; D is perhaps TRBD1 or TRBD2 (7 bases each). V lost 3 bases and J lost 5, with 14 bases in between. Per the germline V gene, CDR1 is GTSNPN and CDR2 is SVGIG (reference sequence). This CDR3 has 13 amino acids. The chain's CDR3 is CAWRREGADEQYF. The CDR3 DNA reads TGTGCCTGGAGAAGGGAGGGGGCGGACGAGCAGTACTTC.

The chain employs TRBV3-1 and TRBJ2-7; 10 bases are a match to TRBD2. J gave up 2 bases and V 8 bases, and 6 bases lay outside the gene matches. Germline-derived CDR1 and CDR2 are LGHDT and YNNKEL (reference sequence). This CDR3 is built from 14 residues. The CDR3 reads CASGFSGRAYEQYF. DNA of the CDR3: TGTGCCAGCGGCTTCAGCGGGAGGGCCTACGAGCAGTACTTC.

The chain links TRBV28 to TRBJ1-2; perhaps TRBD1 as D (6 bases). The CDR3 sequence is 14 residues long. The germline V gene encodes CDR1 MDHEN and CDR2 SYDVKM. Trimming removed 2 bases from V and 5 bases from J, with 12 bases in between. As DNA, the CDR3 is TGTGCCAGCAGTTTAACCGGGACACAGTATGGCTACACCTTC. Protein: CASSLTGTQYGYTF.

The chain uses TRBV5-1 and TRBJ2-1, with 11 positions matching TRBD2. Germline values: CDR1 SGHRS, CDR2 YFSETQ. This CDR3 has 14 amino acids. The ends lost 4 bases at V and 6 bases at J; junction bases unmatched: 3. DNA of the CDR3: TGCGCCAGCAGCGCGGGGACTAGCGGCAATGAGCAGTTCTTC. Translation: CASSAGTSGNEQFF. The entire variable domain, with the rest obtained from reference TRBV5-1 and TRBJ2-1, is as follows: KAGVTQTPRYLIKTRGQQVTLSCSPISGHRSVSWYQQTPGQGLQFLFEYFSETQRNKGNFPGRFSGRQFSNSRSEMNVSTLELGDSALYLCASSAGTSGNEQFFGPGTRLTVL.

V and J are TRBV19 and TRBJ2-3; D is possibly TRBD1 or TRBD2 (5 bases each). From germline, CDR1 is LNHDA and CDR2 SQIVND (reference sequence). V gave up 3 bases and J gave up 2 bases, with 15 bases separating them. The CDR3 loop spans 16 amino acids. CDR3 region: CASSILGERPTDTQYF. CDR3 coding DNA: TGTGCCAGTAGTATTTTGGGGGAACGGCCCACAGATACGCAGTATTTT.

The V gene is TRBV5-6, the J gene TRBJ2-3; either TRBD1 or TRBD2 may fit D (5 bases each). The CDR3 consists of 14 residues. The germline V and J ends were trimmed by 6 bases and 2 bases, with 13 bases remaining between them. CDR1 is SGHDT, CDR2 YYEEEE, per germline. CDR3 sequence reads: CASKRGRPTDTQYF. The CDR3 nucleotides are TGTGCCAGCAAACGGGGACGGCCCACAGATACGCAGTATTTT.

The V gene is TRBV28, the J gene TRBJ2-5, with no clear D. CDR1 is MDHEN and CDR2 is SYDVKM in the germline V gene. The CDR3 runs 14 residues. V was trimmed by 0 bases and J by 2 bases, leaving 7 bases between them. The CDR3 coding sequence is TGTGCCAGCAGTTTATGGGTAGCTCAAGAGACCCAGTACTTC. It is translated as CASSLWVAQETQYF.

This clonotype was observed a handful of times. The genes are TRBV4-2 and TRBJ1-2; D is undetermined. The CDR3 totals 18 residues. CDR1 LGHNA and CDR2 YNFKEQ come from the germline V gene. V dropped 0 bases and J dropped 0 bases, with 17 bases sitting between them. The CDR3 coding sequence is TGTGCCAGCAGCCAAGAGAGGACCGGCCTGTGGGCTAACTATGGCTACACCTTC. Its protein is CASSQERTGLWANYGYTF.

This chain joins TRBV5-8 and TRBJ1-5; no firm D call. Trimming shortened V by 4 bases and J by 1 base, and 12 bases separated the two germline ends. CDR1 and CDR2 from the germline V gene are SGHTS and YDEGEE. CDR3 size: 15 residues. CDR3 region: CASSPPEISNQPQHF. In DNA form, the CDR3 reads TGTGCCAGCAGCCCGCCCGAAATCAGCAATCAGCCCCAGCATTTT.

This clonotype was seen a few times. The chain combines TRBV6-6 with TRBJ1-2, with TRBD1 as a possible D gene (5 bases). Between the trimmed V and J ends, which lost 2 bases and 1 base, there was a span of 17 bases. The CDR3 is 17 residues long. Germline CDR1 reads MNHNY; CDR2 reads SVGAGI (reference sequence). Here the CDR3 DNA reads TGTGCCAGCAGTTACAGGGACGGACAAGCTTTTAACTATGGCTACACCTTC. Its translation: CASSYRDGQAFNYGYTF.

This clonotype has just a few counts. The gene calls are TRBV7-9 and TRBJ1-1; TRBD1 might be the D (6 bases). Germline values: CDR1 SEHNR, CDR2 FQNEAQ (reference sequence). The V end lost 5 bases, the J end lost 3 bases, and 28 bases lay between the germline ends. The CDR3 has 19 residues. CDR3 DNA sequence: TGTGCCAGCAGCCAGCTTTTGCGGGGGCTAGGAAGGGCCGACACTGAAGCTTTCTTT. Amino acids: CASSQLLRGLGRADTEAFF.

The chain employs TRBV30 and TRBJ1-4; possible D gene TRBD1, 6 bases. Germline V CDR1 and CDR2: GTSNPN, SVGIG (reference sequence). This CDR3 contains 16 residues. V lost 0 bases, J lost 4 bases, and 15 bases lay in between. CDR3 sequence (DNA): TGTGCCTGGAGTGTAGGACAGCGAAACCTTAATGAAAAACTGTTTTTT. Protein: CAWSVGQRNLNEKLFF.

This chain connects TRBV12-3 or TRBV12-4 to TRBJ2-1; TRBD2 matches 15 bases. CDR3 length: 20 amino acids. V was clipped by 6 bases and J by 0 bases; unmatched bases: 12. CDR3 in DNA: TGTGCCAGCAGCAAGACCGTGGGACTAGCGGGAGGACTCTCCTACAATGAGCAGTTCTTC. Encoded protein: CASSKTVGLAGGLSYNEQFF.

A few counts support this clonotype. The chain has TRBV28 and TRBJ1-4; D unclear. Per germline, CDR1 MDHEN and CDR2 SYDVKM. Trimming left V 2 bases short and J 10 bases short, with 5 bases between. The CDR3 sequence is 11 residues long. Written as DNA, the CDR3 is TGTGCCAGCAGTTTAGAGGGAAAACTGTTTTTT. Translating it yields CASSLEGKLFF.

V usage is TRBV7-3 and J usage is TRBJ2-3; no clear D gene. The CDR3 is 14 amino acids. The germline V gene has CDR1 SGHTA and CDR2 FQGTGA. Trimming took 2 bases from V and 2 from J, leaving 8 bases between them. The CDR3 is CASSLLESTDTQYF. CDR3 nucleotides: TGTGCCAGCAGCTTACTCGAATCCACAGATACGCAGTATTTT.

The rearrangement joins TRBV10-1 to TRBJ2-2; D not resolved. Trimming cost V 6 bases and J 6 bases, with 11 bases left between them. Germline V gives CDR1 WNHNN, CDR2 SYGVQD (reference sequence). The CDR3 runs 13 residues. In nucleotides, the CDR3 is TGCGCCAGCAGCCCTGGGCGTGCCGGGGAGCTGTTTTTT. Protein sequence: CASSPGRAGELFF.

The chain carries TRBV4-1 and TRBJ1-1, with a weak D call TRBD1 (5 bases). V lost 0 bases and J 4 bases, leaving 15 bases between the germline ends. The CDR3 is 16 amino acids. Germline V gives CDR1 MGHRA, CDR2 YSYEKL. CDR3 loop: CASSQDAGRSSTEAFF. In DNA form, the CDR3 reads TGCGCCAGCAGCCAAGACGCAGGGAGGAGCAGCACTGAAGCTTTCTTT.

V gene TRBV6-6 combines with J gene TRBJ1-1; the match to TRBD1 covers 10 bases. The V gene end was trimmed by 5 bases and the J gene end by 4 bases; junction bases not matched to a gene: 7. The CDR3 is 15 residues long. Per the germline V gene, CDR1 is MNHNY and CDR2 is SVGAGI (reference sequence). The CDR3 loop is CASSNRDRGGTEAFF. The CDR3 region has the DNA TGTGCCAGCAGTAACCGGGACAGGGGTGGCACTGAAGCTTTCTTT.

This sequence joins TRBV5-6 and TRBJ1-4; D remains unclear. Germline CDR1 reads SGHDT; CDR2 reads YYEEEE. V lost 3 bases and J 2 bases, leaving 8 bases between the germline ends. The CDR3 totals 14 residues. Here the CDR3 DNA reads TGTGCCAGCAGCTCCGGCAGGACTAATGAAAAACTGTTTTTT. Residues: CASSSGRTNEKLFF.

This clonotype was counted between two and nine times. The rearrangement uses TRBV20-1 and TRBJ2-3; D might be TRBD1 (6 bases). Deletions cut 3 bases from V and 3 bases from J, with 13 bases between. The CDR3 extends over 14 amino acids. Germline CDR1 reads DFQATT; CDR2 reads SNEGSKA (reference sequence). The CDR3 region is CSARVGAWTDTQYF. In DNA, the CDR3 is TGCAGTGCTAGGGTGGGGGCTTGGACAGATACGCAGTATTTT.

A few counts support this clonotype. This chain connects TRBV12-3 or TRBV12-4 to TRBJ2-2, with D perhaps matching TRBD2 (5 bases). The CDR3 runs 15 residues. Trimming left V 10 bases short and J 5 bases short, with 20 bases between. The CDR3 bases are TGTGCCACCCGAACGGGTCCCCGAGGGACCGGGGAGCTGTTTTTT. This translates into CATRTGPRGTGELFF.

This clonotype was seen only a few times. The CDR3 spells CASSLIEQGYTEAFF. In nucleotides, the CDR3 is TGTGCCAGCAGCTTAATCGAACAGGGCTACACTGAAGCTTTCTTT. The chain links TRBV7-9 to TRBJ1-1; tentative D call: TRBD1 (6 bases). The CDR3 is 15 amino acids. Trimming removed 2 bases from V and 3 bases from J, with 13 bases in between. CDR1 SEHNR and CDR2 FQNEAQ come from the germline V gene (reference sequence).

The chain employs TRBV6-1 and TRBJ1-1; D unclear. The CDR3 is 13 residues long. The germline V and J ends were trimmed by 3 bases and 6 bases, with 11 bases remaining between them. From germline, CDR1 is MNHNS and CDR2 SASEGT. DNA of the CDR3: TGTGCCAGCAGTGAGTTGGGTTTTGCTGAAGCTTTCTTT. It specifies CASSELGFAEAFF.

This clonotype has only a few counts. The CDR3 nucleotides read TGTGCCAGCAGCTCCCAACAGGGAAACACTGAAGCTTTCTTT. Translation: CASSSQQGNTEAFF. The rearrangement joins TRBV7-6 to TRBJ1-1, with D maybe TRBD1 (6 bases). This CDR3 spans 14 amino acids. V shed 4 bases and J shed 2 bases, with 11 bases lying between them. CDR1 SGHVS and CDR2 FNYEAQ come from the germline V gene.

This clonotype has only a few counts. This sequence joins TRBV28 and TRBJ1-6, with D perhaps TRBD1 (6 bases). Trimming cost V 4 bases and J 7 bases, with 14 bases left between them. Germline CDR1 and CDR2: MDHEN and SYDVKM. The CDR3 runs 15 residues. The CDR3 bases are TGTGCCAGCAGTTCCCCTACAGGGAGGAATTCACCCCTCCACTTT. This sequence encodes CASSSPTGRNSPLHF. Full variable domain (outside the CDR3, taken from reference TRBV28 and TRBJ1-6): DVKVTQSSRYLVKRTGEKVFLECVQDMDHENMFWYRQDPGLGLRLIYFSYDVKMKEKGDIPEGYSVSREKKERFSLILESASTNQTSMYLCASSSPTGRNSPLHFGNGTRLTVT.

The rearrangement joins TRBV2 to TRBJ2-5; D might be TRBD2 (6 bases). The CDR3 totals 15 residues. V was shortened by 5 bases and J by 1 base, with 14 bases between the two germline ends. CDR1 is SNHLY and CDR2 is FYNNEI in the germline V gene. CDR3 residues: CASSPNGGIQETQYF. The DNA for the CDR3 is TGTGCCAGCAGTCCGAACGGCGGGATCCAAGAGACCCAGTACTTC.